One and the same sample provided the 18 T cell receptor beta chains below, sequenced in a study of blood T cell repertoires in COVID-19. Method: immunoSEQ multiplex PCR; TCRdb's copy keeps in-frame clones and lacks some. The table has over 70,000 clones, more than 65% seen once. Sequencing input: peripheral blood. These receptors were collected from a woman older than 75 with active or convalescent COVID-19.

V usage is TRBV10-2 and J usage is TRBJ1-3, with no clear D. Germline V CDR1 and CDR2: WSHSY, SAAADI. V was trimmed by 2 bases and J by 4 bases, leaving 9 bases between them. The CDR3 is 14 amino acids. The CDR3 loop reads CASSEQDPGNTIYF. The DNA for the CDR3 is TGCGCCAGCAGTGAGCAGGATCCCGGAAACACCATATATTTT.

The genes are TRBV5-1 and TRBJ1-2; TRBD1 matches at 9 bases. The CDR3 extends over 15 amino acids. Germline assignment: CDR1 SGHRS and CDR2 YFSETQ. V was clipped by 4 bases and J by 3 bases; unmatched bases: 7. CDR3 sequence: CASSLGQGLDYGYTF. The CDR3 DNA reads as TGCGCCAGCAGCCTGGGACAGGGTCTCGACTATGGCTACACCTTC. Full variable domain (outside the CDR3, taken from reference TRBV5-1 and TRBJ1-2): KAGVTQTPRYLIKTRGQQVTLSCSPISGHRSVSWYQQTPGQGLQFLFEYFSETQRNKGNFPGRFSGRQFSNSRSEMNVSTLELGDSALYLCASSLGQGLDYGYTFGSGTRLTVV.

This clone was observed a few times. CDR3 amino acids: CASSLQAGDNEQFF. CDR3 sequence (DNA): TGTGCCAGCAGCTTACAAGCGGGGGACAATGAGCAGTTCTTC. The chain joins TRBV7-2 to TRBJ2-1; 8 bases are a match to TRBD2. The ends lost 2 bases at V and 5 bases at J; junction bases unmatched: 2. CDR3 length equals 14 residues. CDR1 SGHTA and CDR2 FQGNSA come from the germline V gene.

CDR3 protein: CASSPGTSDSGANVLTF. CDR3 coding DNA: TGCGCCAGCAGTCCCGGGACTTCCGACTCTGGGGCCAACGTCCTGACTTTC. The V gene is TRBV4-3, the J gene TRBJ2-6; D perhaps matches TRBD2 (6 bases). Germline-derived CDR1 and CDR2 are LGHNA and YSLEER. The V end lost 6 bases, the J end lost 0 bases, and 15 bases lay between the germline ends. This CDR3 contains 17 residues.

This clone has ten or more counts. The CDR3 DNA sequence: TGTGCCAGCTCACGGGCTTGGGGACAGTTGAACACTGAAGCTTTCTTT. Encoded protein: CASSRAWGQLNTEAFF. The chain joins TRBV18 to TRBJ1-1; the match to TRBD1 covers 7 bases. Germline V gives CDR1 KGHSH, CDR2 LQKENI. J was trimmed by 0 bases and V by 4 bases; bases with no gene match: 8. This CDR3 has 16 amino acids. Together with reference TRBV18 and TRBJ1-1, the CDR3 gives the full variable domain: NAGVMQNPRHLVRRRGQEARLRCSPMKGHSHVYWYRQLPEEGLKFMVYLQKENIIDESGMPKERFSAEFPKEGPSILRIQQVVRGDSAAYFCASSRAWGQLNTEAFFGQGTRLTVV.

V and J are TRBV2 and TRBJ1-6, with TRBD1 matching 7 bases. This CDR3 has 15 residues. CDR1 and CDR2 from the germline V gene are SNHLY and FYNNEI. The junction had 12 bases not matched to a gene; V was cut back by 7 bases and J by 9 bases. CDR3 DNA sequence: TGTGCCAGCACTCCCGAGGGACAGTGGAGTTCACCCCTCCACTTT. Encoded protein: CASTPEGQWSSPLHF.

The chain is built from TRBV4-2 and TRBJ2-5; 10 bases are a match to TRBD2. The CDR3 is 16 amino acids. Looked up from germline, CDR1 is LGHNA and CDR2 is YNFKEQ. Unmatched junction bases numbered 3, after V lost 1 base and J lost 1 base. Written as DNA, the CDR3 is TGTGCCAGCAGCCAAGTACTAGCGGGGCGCCAAGAGACCCAGTACTTC. It specifies CASSQVLAGRQETQYF.

This clone was seen a few times. The V gene is TRBV4-3, the J gene TRBJ1-1, with 8 bases aligning to TRBD1. The V gene's germline CDR1 is LGHNA and CDR2 YSLEER. V trimming: 1 base; J trimming: 8 bases; junction bases outside the gene matches: 6. This CDR3 is built from 14 residues. CDR3 residues: CASSQGTGSSEAFF. The CDR3 DNA reads TGCGCCAGCAGCCAAGGGACAGGGTCATCAGAAGCTTTCTTT.

The CDR3, as DNA: TGTGCCACCGAGGACAGCGCAAACACTGAAGCTTTCTTT. This gives the protein CATEDSANTEAFF. The chain couples TRBV24-1 to TRBJ1-1; tentatively, D is TRBD1 (6 bases). V lost 9 bases and J 2 bases, leaving 12 bases between the germline ends. This CDR3 spans 13 amino acids. Germline CDR1 is KGHDR and CDR2 is SFDVKD.

The chain links TRBV3-1 (or the pseudogene TRBV3-2) to TRBJ1-1; TRBD1 agrees at 9 bases. V was pared by 6 bases and J by 5 bases, with 7 bases of the junction left unmatched. Germline V gene sequence: CDR1 LGHDT, CDR2 YNNKEL (reference sequence). The CDR3 loop spans 14 amino acids. Here the CDR3 reads CASRPTGGSTEAFF. The CDR3 DNA reads as TGTGCCAGCAGGCCTACAGGGGGCTCTACTGAAGCTTTCTTT.

The rearrangement joins TRBV2 to TRBJ2-5; TRBD2 aligns across 9 bases. The germline V gene encodes CDR1 SNHLY and CDR2 FYNNEI. V lost 6 bases and J lost 7; bases outside the gene matches: 9. The CDR3 loop spans 14 amino acids. The CDR3 nucleotides read TGTGCCAGCAGGGCCCTAGCGGGGAGTGGGACCCAGTACTTC. Protein sequence: CASRALAGSGTQYF.

Worth noting for this clone: The same CDR3 also results from other DNA sequences found in this sample. The rearrangement joins TRBV4-3 to TRBJ1-5; the D gene is possibly TRBD1 (5 bases). CDR3 length equals 15 residues. CDR1 and CDR2 (germline): LGHNA, YSLEER. V was shortened by 0 bases and J by 4 bases, with 10 bases between the two germline ends. The CDR3 loop is CASSQDRDSNQPQHF. The CDR3 DNA follows: TGCGCCAGCAGCCAAGACCGAGACAGTAATCAGCCCCAGCATTTT.

V is TRBV28 and J is TRBJ2-3, with 8 positions matching TRBD1. The CDR3 is 17 amino acids. Germline trimming cut 6 bases from V and 6 bases from J; bases unmatched to any gene: 17. CDR1 is MDHEN and CDR2 is SYDVKM in the germline V gene. CDR3 residues: CASSLVGGQGDGDTQYF. The CDR3, as DNA: TGTGCCAGCAGCTTGGTGGGTGGACAGGGCGATGGGGATACGCAGTATTTT.

The rearrangement links TRBV19 to TRBJ2-3; 9 bases match TRBD1. The junction had 6 bases not matched to a gene; V was cut back by 3 bases and J by 5 bases. The CDR3 contains 15 residues. Germline V gives CDR1 LNHDA, CDR2 SQIVND (reference sequence). The CDR3 DNA reads TGTGCCAGTAGTATCGGACAGGGGCGGGTAGATACGCAGTATTTT. Encoded protein: CASSIGQGRVDTQYF.

This clone was recorded a few times. The chain combines TRBV5-6 with TRBJ1-3; D remains ambiguous. Germline CDR1 SGHDT, CDR2 YYEEEE. Trimming stripped 0 bases from V and 4 bases from J, with 5 bases between. The CDR3 consists of 13 residues. The CDR3 bases are TGTGCCAGCAGCTTGGGAGGGGGAAACACCATATATTTT. Translating gives CASSLGGGNTIYF.

The V and J genes are TRBV6-5 and TRBJ2-5, with TRBD1 identical over 9 bases. The CDR3 covers 13 residues. The germline V gene has CDR1 MNHEY and CDR2 SVGAGI. The ends lost 10 bases at V and 2 bases at J; junction bases unmatched: 5. CDR3 bases: TGTGCCATCCGGGACAGGGTTCAAGAGACCCAGTACTTC. Protein sequence: CAIRDRVQETQYF.

This clone was observed a single time. Mismatch with germline at one junction end may stem from a read error. At the DNA level, this CDR3 is encoded by other sequences in the same sample as well. This chain joins TRBV3-1 (or the pseudogene TRBV3-2) and TRBJ2-7; TRBD2 matches at 11 bases. The CDR3 is 16 amino acids. In germline, CDR1 is LGHDT, CDR2 YNNKEL (reference sequence). In DNA form, the CDR3 reads TGTGCCAGCAGCCATACTAGCGGGGGACCCTCCTACGAACAGTACTTC. Protein product: CASSHTSGGPSYEQYF.

V gene TRBV18 combines with J gene TRBJ1-4; D gene unclear. Germline V gene lookup returns CDR1 KGHSH and CDR2 LQKENI. Trimming took off 6 bases at V and 6 bases at J, with 14 bases between the two ends. The CDR3 runs 14 residues. The CDR3 DNA reads as TGTGCCAGCTCCCCTCTGGGTGCGGATGAAAAACTGTTTTTT. It translates to CASSPLGADEKLFF.